What follows are 14 T cell receptor beta chains derived from one specimen sequenced in a study of PD-1 blockade in classical Hodgkin lymphoma. TCRdb's copy holds only in-frame clones and misses some; the assay was immunoSEQ multiplex PCR. The sample lists 70,000 or so clones; about 92% were seen once. Every single patient, without exception, relapsed after autologous stem cell transplantation, and brentuximab vedotin exposure varied. Sample: peripheral blood mononuclear cells (PBMCs), taken at baseline. The receptor source for this set is a human donor with classical Hodgkin lymphoma.

This chain joins TRBV21-1 and TRBJ2-1; the DNA was not compared with TRBD2, the D call given in the table. TRBV21-1 is an annotated pseudogene. This CDR3 spans 17 amino acids. In nucleotides, the CDR3 is TGTGCCAGCAGCCCTCTCTGCGTGGGGAGGTCCTACAATGAGCAGTTCTTC. Translated: CASSPLCVGRSYNEQFF.

V is TRBV11-2 and J is TRBJ1-4; tentative D call: TRBD1 (5 bases). Per germline, CDR1 SGHAT and CDR2 FQNNGV. With 5 bases removed from V and 8 bases from J, the gap between germline ends came to 24 bases. The CDR3 is 17 residues long. The CDR3 DNA sequence: TGTGCCAGCAGCCCACAGTGGTCGGGGACGTTTGAGGAAAAACTGTTTTTT. Its protein product is CASSPQWSGTFEEKLFF.

The V call is TRBV11-2, the J call TRBJ1-5; 10 positions match TRBD1. Trimming cost V 5 bases and J 5 bases; bases outside gene matches: 6. The V gene's germline CDR1 is SGHAT and CDR2 FQNNGV. This CDR3 region has 15 residues. The CDR3 loop reads CASSPGQGSDQPQHF. In DNA form, the CDR3 reads TGTGCCAGCAGCCCGGGACAGGGGTCGGATCAGCCCCAGCATTTT.

The chain has TRBV27 and TRBJ1-1; 9 positions match TRBD1. CDR3 length: 15 residues. The junction had 5 bases not matched to a gene; V was cut back by 5 bases and J by 1 base. Germline loops: CDR1 MNHEY, CDR2 SMNVEV (reference sequence). The CDR3 coding sequence is TGTGCCAGCAGTCCCCGGACAGGGGAGAACACTGAAGCTTTCTTT. It yields the protein CASSPRTGENTEAFF.

This chain connects TRBV6-1 to TRBJ1-2; D gene uncertain. This CDR3 has 10 residues. The V gene's germline CDR1 is MNHNS and CDR2 SASEGT. Trimming stripped 7 bases from V and 5 bases from J, with 5 bases between. CDR3 DNA sequence: TGTGCCAGCAACCAGTATGGCTACACCTTC. Protein sequence: CASNQYGYTF.

The V gene is TRBV7-2, the J gene TRBJ1-1; D call uncertain. The CDR3 has 13 amino acids. Germline-derived CDR1 and CDR2 are SGHTA and FQGNSA. Deletions cut 4 bases from V and 6 bases from J, with 12 bases between. CDR3 bases: TGTGCCAGCAGCTCACGAGTTCTCGCTGAAGCTTTCTTT. This codes for CASSSRVLAEAFF.

This rearrangement joins TRBV7-9 to TRBJ1-1, with 7 bases identical to TRBD1. CDR3 length: 15 residues. Germline values: CDR1 SEHNR, CDR2 FQNEAQ (reference sequence). With V trimmed by 0 bases and J by 5 bases, 6 bases remained unmatched. CDR3 region: CASSLATGLGTEAFF. In DNA, the CDR3 is TGTGCCAGCAGCTTAGCGACAGGGTTGGGAACTGAAGCTTTCTTT.

This clone was counted once. The chain joins TRBV29-1 to TRBJ1-4; D not resolved. The CDR3 is 15 residues long. Trimming took 2 bases from V and 8 from J, leaving 18 bases between them. Germline V gives CDR1 SQVTM, CDR2 ANQGSEA. Written as DNA, the CDR3 is TGCAGCGTTGAAAGGATGGCGGATAAACGCGAAAAACTGTTTTTT. It encodes CSVERMADKREKLFF.

The chain employs TRBV2 and TRBJ1-6, with 11 bases matching TRBD1. The length of the CDR3 is 16 residues. The V segment lost 4 bases and the J segment 7 bases; nucleotides outside the gene matches: 6. Germline assignment: CDR1 SNHLY and CDR2 FYNNEI. The CDR3 here is CASSGGQGVYNSPLHF. The CDR3 bases are TGTGCCAGCAGTGGGGGACAGGGGGTCTACAATTCACCCCTCCACTTT.

This chain links TRBV5-6 with TRBJ2-3; D could derive from TRBD1 or TRBD2 (6 bases each). V gave up 1 base and J gave up 5 bases, with 14 bases separating them. There are 15 residues in the CDR3. Germline CDR1 SGHDT, CDR2 YYEEEE. CDR3 DNA sequence: TGTGCCAGCAGCTTGAGGGGGGAGAAGGGAGATACGCAGTATTTT. The encoded protein is CASSLRGEKGDTQYF.

The rearrangement joins TRBV13 to TRBJ2-7, with 7 bases lining up with TRBD1. The CDR3 extends over 17 amino acids. The germline gives CDR1 PRHDT, CDR2 FYEKMQ (reference sequence). Trimming cost V 5 bases and J 2 bases; bases outside gene matches: 15. The CDR3 sequence is CASSGNAGTVNTYEQYF. The CDR3, as DNA: TGTGCCAGCAGCGGAAACGCCGGGACAGTGAACACCTACGAGCAGTACTTC. The variable domain in full, with the rest retrieved from reference TRBV13 and TRBJ2-7, is AAGVIQSPRHLIKEKRETATLKCYPIPRHDTVYWYQQGPGQDPQFLISFYEKMQSDKGSIPDRFSAQQFSDYHSELNMSSLELGDSALYFCASSGNAGTVNTYEQYFGPGTRLTVT.

The chain links TRBV5-6 to TRBJ2-3, with 12 bases aligning to TRBD2. The CDR3 sequence is 16 residues long. Trimming removed 2 bases from V and 3 bases from J; junction bases left unmatched: 4. CDR1 and CDR2 (germline): SGHDT, YYEEEE. The CDR3 DNA reads TGTGCCAGCAGCTTACTAGCGGGGGGTGGGACAGATACGCAGTATTTT. Encoded protein: CASSLLAGGGTDTQYF.

This CDR3 is CASSPQGKNQPQHF. The CDR3 region has the DNA TGTGCCAGCAGCCCTCAGGGTAAGAATCAGCCCCAGCATTTT. The rearrangement joins TRBV9 to TRBJ1-5; D possibly corresponds to TRBD1 (5 bases). Germline V gene data show CDR1 as SGDLS and CDR2 as YYNGEE. V shed 4 bases and J shed 4 bases, with 12 bases lying between them. CDR3 length: 14 residues.

The V call is TRBV2, the J call TRBJ1-1; tentatively, D is TRBD1 (5 bases). The length of the CDR3 is 15 residues. Germline V gene lookup returns CDR1 SNHLY and CDR2 FYNNEI. The V end lost 5 bases, the J end lost 0 bases, and 13 bases lay between the germline ends. CDR3 region: CASSLPGHLNTEAFF. The CDR3 DNA follows: TGTGCCAGCAGTCTTCCTGGACATCTGAACACTGAAGCTTTCTTT.